Shown below are 15 T cell receptor beta chains from a single sample sequenced in a study of blood T cell repertoires in COVID-19 (dated by TCRdb to the early 2020s). The protocol used for the library was the immunoSEQ multiplex PCR assay. The clones in this table, taken by TCRdb from immuneACCESS, are in-frame only. Not every clone is retained; where verified, under half of the shortfall comes from an unresolved V gene, and the cause of the rest is unknown. This sample lists 250,000 to 300,000 clones; 80% to 95% were detected once. The ten largest make up 2.2% of the sample. Material for sequencing was peripheral blood. These receptor sequences come from a woman aged 30 to 39 with COVID-19, enrolled during active disease.

V usage is TRBV2 and J usage is TRBJ1-1; a weak D match, TRBD1 (5 bases). CDR3 length: 15 amino acids. Trimming shortened V by 7 bases and J by 5 bases, and 20 bases separated the two germline ends. Germline CDR1 and CDR2: SNHLY and FYNNEI. The CDR3 loop reads CASTGTGQMGTEAFF. The CDR3 coding sequence is TGTGCCAGCACGGGGACTGGTCAAATGGGGACTGAAGCTTTCTTT. The variable domain in full, with the rest retrieved from reference TRBV2 and TRBJ1-1, is EPEVTQTPSHQVTQMGQEVILRCVPISNHLYFYWYRQILGQKVEFLVSFYNNEISEKSEIFDDQFSVERPDGSNFTLKIRSTKLEDSAMYFCASTGTGQMGTEAFFGQGTRLTVV.

In its sample, this clone was seen once. The J gene is TRBJ1-2, the V gene TRBV18, with D hard to call. The CDR3 is 14 amino acids. Trimming stripped 3 bases from V and 4 bases from J, with 12 bases between. Germline CDR1 reads KGHSH; CDR2 reads LQKENI. CDR3: CASSPASVVYGYTF. The CDR3 DNA reads as TGTGCCAGCTCACCCGCCTCCGTAGTCTATGGCTACACCTTC.

The chain employs TRBV3-1 (or the pseudogene TRBV3-2) and TRBJ1-1, with TRBD1 matching 8 bases. This CDR3 region has 17 residues. J was trimmed by 2 bases and V by 0 bases; bases with no gene match: 8. The germline CDR1 and CDR2 sequences are LGHDT and YNNKEL (reference sequence). CDR3 in amino acids: CASSQDRRGRENTEAFF. In nucleotides, the CDR3 is TGTGCCAGCAGCCAAGACCGCAGGGGGCGAGAAAACACTGAAGCTTTCTTT.

The chain carries TRBV5-1 and TRBJ1-1; tentatively, D is TRBD1 (5 bases). Trimming cost V 0 bases and J 7 bases, with 7 bases left between them. CDR1 SGHRS and CDR2 YFSETQ come from the germline V gene. CDR3 length: 12 residues. CDR3 loop: CASSLGQGEAFF. CDR3 DNA: TGCGCCAGCAGCTTGGGCCAGGGTGAAGCTTTCTTT.

The genes are TRBV7-2 and TRBJ1-1, with 9 bases lining up with TRBD1. V gave up 5 bases and J gave up 7 bases; unmatched junction bases: 8. Per germline, CDR1 SGHTA and CDR2 FQGNSA. This CDR3 has 14 residues. CDR3 protein: CASSLTNRGREAFF. The CDR3 bases are TGTGCCAGCAGCCTGACAAACAGGGGGCGTGAAGCTTTCTTT.

The chain links TRBV11-2 to TRBJ1-2; D not certain. The V gene lost 4 bases and the J gene lost 3 bases, with 9 bases spanning the gap. This CDR3 is 13 amino acids long. Looked up from germline, CDR1 is SGHAT and CDR2 is FQNNGV. The chain's CDR3 is CASSSGTYYGYTF. The DNA of the CDR3 is TGTGCCAGCAGCTCGGGAACCTACTATGGCTACACCTTC.

The rearrangement joins TRBV9 to TRBJ2-1, with 7 bases aligning to TRBD2. Germline lookup yields CDR1 SGDLS and CDR2 YYNGEE. CDR3 length equals 15 residues. V lost 1 base and J lost 5; bases outside the gene matches: 6. The CDR3 protein is CASSVTSGMDNEQFF. CDR3 bases: TGTGCCAGCAGCGTAACCAGCGGGATGGACAATGAGCAGTTCTTC.

J is TRBJ2-1 and V is TRBV5-4; 7 nucleotides match TRBD2. Germline V CDR1 and CDR2: SGHNT, YYREEE (reference sequence). This CDR3 has 13 residues. The junction had 8 bases not matched to a gene; V was cut back by 7 bases and J by 7 bases. The DNA for the CDR3 is TGTGCCAGCGGCCTCGCTAGCGGAAATGAGCAGTTCTTC. Amino acids: CASGLASGNEQFF.

The genes are TRBV6-1 and TRBJ2-7; D gene uncertain. V gave up 7 bases and J gave up 1 base, with 14 bases separating them. Looked up from germline, CDR1 is MNHNS and CDR2 is SASEGT. The CDR3 loop spans 14 amino acids. CDR3 region: CASKDDTFSYEQYF. CDR3 DNA sequence: TGTGCCAGCAAAGACGACACTTTTTCCTACGAGCAGTACTTC.

The chain employs TRBV30 and TRBJ2-1; D remains ambiguous. With 0 bases removed from V and 4 bases from J, the gap between germline ends came to 7 bases. This CDR3 has 13 residues. Per the germline V gene, CDR1 is GTSNPN and CDR2 is SVGIG (reference sequence). CDR3 bases: TGTGCCTGGAGTGTACAGCTTTACAATGAGCAGTTCTTC. Protein product: CAWSVQLYNEQFF.

This sequence joins TRBV2 and TRBJ2-2, with D perhaps matching TRBD2 (5 bases). Trimming stripped 4 bases from V and 0 bases from J, with 18 bases between. Germline V gene sequence: CDR1 SNHLY, CDR2 FYNNEI. This CDR3 is built from 18 residues. The CDR3 loop reads CASSVNPSSPTNTGELFF. CDR3 DNA sequence: TGTGCCAGCAGTGTAAACCCTAGCAGCCCTACGAACACCGGGGAGCTGTTTTTT. Full variable domain (rest looked up from reference TRBV2 and TRBJ2-2): EPEVTQTPSHQVTQMGQEVILRCVPISNHLYFYWYRQILGQKVEFLVSFYNNEISEKSEIFDDQFSVERPDGSNFTLKIRSTKLEDSAMYFCASSVNPSSPTNTGELFFGEGSRLTVL.

The chain couples TRBV27 to TRBJ1-2; tentatively, D is TRBD1 (5 bases). This CDR3 has 13 amino acids. Germline V gene data show CDR1 as MNHEY and CDR2 as SMNVEV (reference sequence). The V gene lost 3 bases and the J gene lost 4 bases, with 9 bases spanning the gap. Here the CDR3 DNA reads TGTGCCAGCAGTTTTAGGGGAGGCTATGGCTACACCTTC. Translated: CASSFRGGYGYTF.

The chain couples TRBV19 to TRBJ2-1, with TRBD2 identical over 14 bases. The J segment lost 9 bases and the V segment lost 8 bases, leaving 6 bases of the junction unmatched. Germline loops: CDR1 LNHDA, CDR2 SQIVND (reference sequence). This CDR3 spans 14 amino acids. The CDR3 spells CASRLAGGPAEQFF. The CDR3 DNA reads TGTGCCAGTCGACTAGCGGGAGGGCCCGCTGAGCAGTTCTTC. The variable domain in full, completed from reference TRBV19 and TRBJ2-1, reads DGGITQSPKYLFRKEGQNVTLSCEQNLNHDAMYWYRQDPGQGLRLIYYSQIVNDFQKGDIAEGYSVSREKKESFPLTVTSAQKNPTAFYLCASRLAGGPAEQFFGPGTRLTVL.

J is TRBJ2-3 and V is TRBV5-4, with TRBD2 matching over 9 bases. There are 17 residues in the CDR3. V was clipped by 2 bases and J by 0 bases; unmatched bases: 7. CDR1 SGHNT and CDR2 YYREEE come from the germline V gene (reference sequence). This chain's CDR3 is CASSLRVAGDSTDTQYF. For the CDR3, the DNA is TGTGCCAGCAGCTTAAGGGTAGCGGGAGACAGCACAGATACGCAGTATTTT.

The gene calls are TRBV2 and TRBJ2-7; 7 bases agree with TRBD2. The ends lost 8 bases at V and 2 bases at J; junction bases unmatched: 9. The CDR3 runs to 14 residues. CDR1 and CDR2 from the germline V gene are SNHLY and FYNNEI. CDR3 amino acids: CASRGGWDTYEQYF. The CDR3 DNA is TGTGCCAGCCGCGGGGGTTGGGATACCTACGAGCAGTACTTC.